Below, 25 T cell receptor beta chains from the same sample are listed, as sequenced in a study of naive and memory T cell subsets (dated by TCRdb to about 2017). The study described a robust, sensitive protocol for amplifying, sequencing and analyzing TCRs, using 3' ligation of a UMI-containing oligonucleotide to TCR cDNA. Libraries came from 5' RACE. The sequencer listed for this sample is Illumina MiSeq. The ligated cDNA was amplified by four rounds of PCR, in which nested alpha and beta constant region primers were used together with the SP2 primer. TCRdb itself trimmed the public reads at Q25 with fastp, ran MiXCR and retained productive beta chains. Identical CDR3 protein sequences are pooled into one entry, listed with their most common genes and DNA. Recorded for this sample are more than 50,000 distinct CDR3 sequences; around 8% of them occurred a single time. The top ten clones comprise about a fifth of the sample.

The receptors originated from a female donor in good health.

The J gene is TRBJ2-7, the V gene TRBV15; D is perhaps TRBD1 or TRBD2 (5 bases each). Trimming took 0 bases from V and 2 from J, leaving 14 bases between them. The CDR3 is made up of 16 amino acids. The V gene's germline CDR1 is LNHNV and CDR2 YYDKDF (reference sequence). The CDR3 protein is CATSRDQMGDPYEQYF. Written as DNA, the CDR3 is TGTGCCACCAGCAGAGATCAAATGGGGGACCCCTACGAGCAGTACTTC.

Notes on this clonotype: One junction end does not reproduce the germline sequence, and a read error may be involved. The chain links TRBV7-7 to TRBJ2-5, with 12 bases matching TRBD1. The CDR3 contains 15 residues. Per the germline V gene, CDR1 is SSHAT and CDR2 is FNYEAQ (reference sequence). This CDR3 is CASSWGTGGSETQYF. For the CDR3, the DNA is TGTGCTAGCAGCTGGGGGACAGGGGGCTCGGAGACCCAGTACTTC.

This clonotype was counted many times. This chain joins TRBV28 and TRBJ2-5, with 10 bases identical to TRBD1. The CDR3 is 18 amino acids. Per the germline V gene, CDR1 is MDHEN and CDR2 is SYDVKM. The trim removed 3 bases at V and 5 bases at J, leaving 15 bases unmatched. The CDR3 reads CASSFNPRDRGLGETQYF. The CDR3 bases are TGTGCCAGCAGTTTTAACCCCCGGGACAGGGGTCTCGGTGAGACCCAGTACTTC.

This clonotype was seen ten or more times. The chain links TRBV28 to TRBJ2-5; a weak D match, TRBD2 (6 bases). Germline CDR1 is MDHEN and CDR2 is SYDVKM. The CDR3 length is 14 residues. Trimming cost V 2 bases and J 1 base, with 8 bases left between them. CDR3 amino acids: CASSLTGAQETQYF. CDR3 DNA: TGTGCCAGCAGTTTAACGGGAGCCCAAGAGACCCAGTACTTC.

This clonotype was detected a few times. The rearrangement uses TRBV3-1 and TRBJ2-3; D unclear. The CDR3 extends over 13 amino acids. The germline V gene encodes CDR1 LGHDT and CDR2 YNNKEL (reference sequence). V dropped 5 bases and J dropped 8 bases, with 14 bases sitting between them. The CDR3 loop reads CASSIVGVGTQYF. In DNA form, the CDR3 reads TGTGCCAGCAGCATAGTAGGAGTTGGTACGCAGTATTTT.

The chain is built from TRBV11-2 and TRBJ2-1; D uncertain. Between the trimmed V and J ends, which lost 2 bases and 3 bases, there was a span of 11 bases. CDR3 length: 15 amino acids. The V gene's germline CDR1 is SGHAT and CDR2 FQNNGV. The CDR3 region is CASSLTARDYNEQFF. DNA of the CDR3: TGTGCCAGCAGCTTAACGGCTAGGGACTACAATGAGCAGTTCTTC.

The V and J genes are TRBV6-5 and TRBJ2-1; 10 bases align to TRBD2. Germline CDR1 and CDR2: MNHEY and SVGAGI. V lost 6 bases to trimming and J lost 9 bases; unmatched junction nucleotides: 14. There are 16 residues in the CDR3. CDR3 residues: CASRPTPGLALPEQFF. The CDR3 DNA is TGTGCCAGCAGACCAACCCCGGGACTAGCGCTTCCTGAGCAGTTCTTC.

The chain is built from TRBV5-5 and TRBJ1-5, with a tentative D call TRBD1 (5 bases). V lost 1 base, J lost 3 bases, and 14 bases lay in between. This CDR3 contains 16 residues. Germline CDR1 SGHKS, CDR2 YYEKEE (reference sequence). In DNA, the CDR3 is TGTGCCAGCAGCTTGTATGCCCAGGGTCCCAATCAGCCCCAGCATTTT. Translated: CASSLYAQGPNQPQHF. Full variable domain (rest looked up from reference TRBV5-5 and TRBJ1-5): DAGVTQSPTHLIKTRGQQVTLRCSPISGHKSVSWYQQVLGQGPQFIFQYYEKEERGRGNFPDRFSARQFPNYSSELNVNALLLGDSALYLCASSLYAQGPNQPQHFGDGTRLSIL.

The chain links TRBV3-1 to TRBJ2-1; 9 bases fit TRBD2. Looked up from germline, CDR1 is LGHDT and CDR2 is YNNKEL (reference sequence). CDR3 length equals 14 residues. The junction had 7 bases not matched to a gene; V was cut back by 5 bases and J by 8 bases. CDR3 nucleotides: TGTGCCAGCAGCGCGGGACTAGCTCTCTATGAGCAGTTCTTC. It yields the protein CASSAGLALYEQFF.

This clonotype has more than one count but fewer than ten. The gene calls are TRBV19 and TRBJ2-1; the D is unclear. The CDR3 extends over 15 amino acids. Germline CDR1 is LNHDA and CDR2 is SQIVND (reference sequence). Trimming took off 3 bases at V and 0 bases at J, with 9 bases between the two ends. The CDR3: CASSIVPSSYNEQFF. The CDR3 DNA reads TGTGCCAGTAGTATTGTGCCGAGCTCCTACAATGAGCAGTTCTTC. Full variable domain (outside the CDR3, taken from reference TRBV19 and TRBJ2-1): DGGITQSPKYLFRKEGQNVTLSCEQNLNHDAMYWYRQDPGQGLRLIYYSQIVNDFQKGDIAEGYSVSREKKESFPLTVTSAQKNPTAFYLCASSIVPSSYNEQFFGPGTRLTVL.

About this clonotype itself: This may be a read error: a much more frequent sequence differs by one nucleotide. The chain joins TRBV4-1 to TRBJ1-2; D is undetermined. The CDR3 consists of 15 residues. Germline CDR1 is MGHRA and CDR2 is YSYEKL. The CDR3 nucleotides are TGCGGCAGCAGCCAAGATCACGGCGCGACATATGGCTACACCTTC. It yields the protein CGSSQDHGATYGYTF.

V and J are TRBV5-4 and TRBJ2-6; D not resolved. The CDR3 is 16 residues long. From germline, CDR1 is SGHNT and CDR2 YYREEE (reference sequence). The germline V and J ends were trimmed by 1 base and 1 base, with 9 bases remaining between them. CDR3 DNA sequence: TGTGCCAGCAGCTTGAGGCTTGGATCTGGGGCCAACGTCCTGACTTTC. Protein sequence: CASSLRLGSGANVLTF.

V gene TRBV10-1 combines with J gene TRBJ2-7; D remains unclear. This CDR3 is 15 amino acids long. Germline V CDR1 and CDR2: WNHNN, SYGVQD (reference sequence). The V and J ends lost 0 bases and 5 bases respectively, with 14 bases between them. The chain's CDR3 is CASSESKAGSDEQYF. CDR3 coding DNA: TGCGCCAGCAGTGAGTCGAAAGCCGGATCCGACGAGCAGTACTTC.

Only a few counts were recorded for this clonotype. CDR3 sequence (DNA): TGTGCCAGCAAAGTTAGCGGGGGCTTCGACAGCTCCTACGAGCAGTACTTC. This translates into CASKVSGGFDSSYEQYF. The gene calls are TRBV2 and TRBJ2-7; 9 bases agree with TRBD2. CDR1 SNHLY and CDR2 FYNNEI come from the germline V gene. After removal of 7 bases from V and 0 bases from J, the junction contained 13 bases not matched to a gene. CDR3 length: 17 residues.

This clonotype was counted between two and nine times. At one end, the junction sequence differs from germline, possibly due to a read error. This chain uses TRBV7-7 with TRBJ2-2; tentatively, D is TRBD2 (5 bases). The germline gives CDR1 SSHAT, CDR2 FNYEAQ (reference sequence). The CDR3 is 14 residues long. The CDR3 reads CASSRGVDTGELFF. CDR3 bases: TGTGCTAGCAGCCGGGGTGTGGACACCGGGGAGCTGTTTTTT.

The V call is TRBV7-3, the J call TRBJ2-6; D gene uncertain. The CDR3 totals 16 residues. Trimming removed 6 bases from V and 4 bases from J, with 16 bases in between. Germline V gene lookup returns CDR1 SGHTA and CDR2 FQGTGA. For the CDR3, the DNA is TGTGCCAGCAGTTACGACCGCTCGTCCGGGGCCAACGTCCTGACTTTC. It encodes CASSYDRSSGANVLTF.

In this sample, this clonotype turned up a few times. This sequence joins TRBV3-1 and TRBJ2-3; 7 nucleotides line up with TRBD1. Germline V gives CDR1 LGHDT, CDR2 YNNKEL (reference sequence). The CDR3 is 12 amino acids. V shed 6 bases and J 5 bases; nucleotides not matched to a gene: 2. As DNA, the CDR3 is TGTGCCAGCAGACACAGGGGAGATACGCAGTATTTT. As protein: CASRHRGDTQYF.

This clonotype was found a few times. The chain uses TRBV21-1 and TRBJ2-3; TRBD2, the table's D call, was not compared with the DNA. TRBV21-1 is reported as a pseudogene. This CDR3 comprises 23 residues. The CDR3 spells CASSKGPRGTSGSTARFADTQYF. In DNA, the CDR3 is TGTGCCAGCAGCAAAGGCCCCCGCGGGACTAGCGGGAGTACTGCCAGGTTCGCAGATACGCAGTATTTT.

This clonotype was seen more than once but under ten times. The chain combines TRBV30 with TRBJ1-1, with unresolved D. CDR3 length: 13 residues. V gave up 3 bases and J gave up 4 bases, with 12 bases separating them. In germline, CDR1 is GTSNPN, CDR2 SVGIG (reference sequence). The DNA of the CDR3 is TGTGCCTGGAGGCAGTCAGGTGCCACTGAAGCTTTCTTT. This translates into CAWRQSGATEAFF.

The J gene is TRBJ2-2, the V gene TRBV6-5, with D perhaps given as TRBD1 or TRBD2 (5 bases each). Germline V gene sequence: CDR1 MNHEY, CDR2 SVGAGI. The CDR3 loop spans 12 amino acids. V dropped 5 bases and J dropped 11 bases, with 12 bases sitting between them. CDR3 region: CASSTGRGELFF. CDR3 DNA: TGTGCCAGCAGTACCGGTCGGGGCGAGCTGTTTTTT.

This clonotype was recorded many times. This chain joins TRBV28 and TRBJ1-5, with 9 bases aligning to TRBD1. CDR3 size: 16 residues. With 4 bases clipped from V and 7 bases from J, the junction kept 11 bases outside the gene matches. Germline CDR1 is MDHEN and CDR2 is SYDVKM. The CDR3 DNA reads TGTGCCAGCAGTTCGGTCCCGGGACAGGGTTGGCAGCCCCAGCATTTT. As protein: CASSSVPGQGWQPQHF. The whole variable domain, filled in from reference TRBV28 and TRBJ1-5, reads DVKVTQSSRYLVKRTGEKVFLECVQDMDHENMFWYRQDPGLGLRLIYFSYDVKMKEKGDIPEGYSVSREKKERFSLILESASTNQTSMYLCASSSVPGQGWQPQHFGDGTRLSIL.

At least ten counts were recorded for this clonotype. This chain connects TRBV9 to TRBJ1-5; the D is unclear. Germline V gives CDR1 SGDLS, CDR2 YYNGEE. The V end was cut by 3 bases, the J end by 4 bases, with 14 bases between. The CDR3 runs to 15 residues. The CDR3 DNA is TGTGCCAGCAGCGCCGGTGGACGGGTTAATCAGCCCCAGCATTTT. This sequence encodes CASSAGGRVNQPQHF.

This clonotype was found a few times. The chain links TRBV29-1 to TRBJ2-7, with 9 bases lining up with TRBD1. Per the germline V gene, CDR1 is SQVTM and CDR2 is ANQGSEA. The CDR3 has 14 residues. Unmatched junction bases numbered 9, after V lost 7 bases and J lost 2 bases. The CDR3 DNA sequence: TGCAGCGGGGCCTCCGGGACAGGGACCTACGAGCAGTACTTC. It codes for CSGASGTGTYEQYF.

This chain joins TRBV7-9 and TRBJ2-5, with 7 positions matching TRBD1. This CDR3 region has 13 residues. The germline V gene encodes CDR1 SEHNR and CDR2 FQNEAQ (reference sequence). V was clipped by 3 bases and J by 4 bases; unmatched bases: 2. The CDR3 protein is CASSFRTGETQYF. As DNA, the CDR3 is TGTGCCAGCAGCTTCCGGACAGGAGAGACCCAGTACTTC.

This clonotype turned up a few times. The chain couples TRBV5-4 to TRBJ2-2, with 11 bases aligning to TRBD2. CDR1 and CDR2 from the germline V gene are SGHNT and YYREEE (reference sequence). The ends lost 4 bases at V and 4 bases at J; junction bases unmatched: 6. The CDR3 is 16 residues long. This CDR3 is CASSQTSGRITGELFF. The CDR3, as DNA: TGTGCCAGCAGCCAAACTAGCGGGAGAATCACCGGGGAGCTGTTTTTT.